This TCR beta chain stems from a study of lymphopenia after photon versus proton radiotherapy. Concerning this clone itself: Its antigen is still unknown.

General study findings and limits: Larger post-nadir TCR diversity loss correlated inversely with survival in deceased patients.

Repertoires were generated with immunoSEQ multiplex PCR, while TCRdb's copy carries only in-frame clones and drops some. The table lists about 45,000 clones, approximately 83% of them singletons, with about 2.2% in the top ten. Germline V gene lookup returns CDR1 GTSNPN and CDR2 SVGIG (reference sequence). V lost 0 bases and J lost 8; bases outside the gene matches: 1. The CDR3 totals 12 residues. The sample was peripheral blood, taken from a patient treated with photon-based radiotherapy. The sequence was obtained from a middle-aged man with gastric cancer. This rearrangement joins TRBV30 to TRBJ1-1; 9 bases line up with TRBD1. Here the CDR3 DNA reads TGTGCCTGGAGTGTAGGGACAGGGGAAGCTTTCTTT. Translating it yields CAWSVGTGEAFF.